This T cell receptor beta chain emerged from a study of neoadjuvant nivolumab and ipilimumab in lung cancer (dated by TCRdb to 2018 to 2020). Some background on the complete study: In the NEOSTAR trial, nivolumab was administered intravenously at 3 mg/kg on days 1, 15 and 29, and the combination arm also received ipilimumab 1 mg/kg on day 1 only. The primary trial endpoint was the major pathologic response (MPR) rate in the intention-to-treat population in each study arm. A total of around 46 patients with operable NSCLC were treated in the trial, with about 23 randomized to nivolumab monotherapy and about 21 randomized to nivolumab plus ipilimumab. TCR repertoires in pretherapy (baseline) peripheral blood were compared with TCR repertoires in tumors resected at surgery after neoadjuvant immune checkpoint blockade. Matched pretherapy and resected tumor pairs were analyzed from seven patients, of whom four had been treated with nivolumab and three with nivolumab plus ipilimumab.

What this sample's time point label stands for: at surgical resection after neoadjuvant nivolumab +/- ipilimumab. Samples were obtained from the phase 2 randomized NEOSTAR trial, in which neoadjuvant nivolumab or nivolumab plus ipilimumab followed by surgery was tested in operable NSCLC. As to this clone: The specificity of this receptor is unknown. Compared with germline, one end of the junction differs, possibly owing to a read error.

The CDR3 measures 13 amino acids from cysteine to phenylalanine. Just CDR3 DNA is preserved here, 39 bases in frame from base 1. The germline V gene gives CDR1 as SGHTA and CDR2 as FQGTGA. The library was generated by the immunoSEQ multiplex PCR assay. In the source study's methods: Richness and clonality were used to summarize the repertoires, and clones that significantly expanded or contracted between pre- and post-therapy samples were identified. Entries here come from immuneACCESS through TCRdb and include only in-frame sequences with V and J called. Some clones fail to appear in such tables; in the studies checked, an unresolved V gene covers under half of the shortfall, and the cause of the remainder is unknown. V, J and clone size derive from that table, while D and trimming were established from the DNA sequence. Counted in this sample were 20,000 or so clones; more than 65% of them appeared once. The top ten clones comprise roughly 7.1% of the sample.

Points the paper makes about the study in general: No significant correlation was found between TCR clonality and pathologic tumor regression, and only one major-pathologic-response sample was available for the clonality analysis. Richness in tumors resected after neoadjuvant therapy showed a positive correlation with pretherapy blood TCR richness (Spearman R ~ 0.8). From pretherapy to surgery, tumor T-cell richness and clonality increased in three of three dual-therapy tumors but in only two of four nivolumab-treated tumors. Resected tumors had greater TCR richness and clonality than tumor-adjacent uninvolved lung, and increases were observed in more dual-therapy-treated tumors. TCR sequencing was performed in a small number of samples.

The TCR was taken from an adult with non-small cell lung cancer. The sample consisted of tumor tissue, taken after neoadjuvant nivolumab, alone or with ipilimumab, at or shortly before surgery. The V and J segments used are TRBV7-3 and TRBJ2-1, with 10 middle bases fitting TRBD2. In nucleotides, the sequence is TGTGCCAGCAACTTAGCGGGAGGACATGAGCAGTTCTTC. This translates into CASNLAGGHEQFF.